These 27 T cell receptor beta chains were sequenced from one sample in a study of T cell responses to AZD1222 COVID-19 vaccine. The protocol was immunoSEQ multiplex PCR, while the TCRdb copy is restricted to in-frame clones and leaves out a portion. The table includes more than 150,000 clones, about nine tenths detected once. The material sequenced was peripheral blood, taken on day 0 of AZD1222 vaccination. The receptors were sampled from an adult in good health.

This clone has more than one count but fewer than ten. The DNA for the CDR3 is TGTGCCAGCAGCCTCTCCGGGACAGGGGCCACTGAAGCTTTCTTT. Residues: CASSLSGTGATEAFF. This chain connects TRBV7-8 to TRBJ1-1, with TRBD1 matching 10 bases. The length of the CDR3 is 15 residues. Trimming took 5 bases from V and 4 from J; bases not matched to a gene: 7. Germline V lookup: CDR1 SGHVS, CDR2 FQNEAQ.

The chain employs TRBV11-1 and TRBJ2-7, with D possibly matching TRBD1 (5 bases). CDR1 is SGHAT and CDR2 is FQDESV in the germline V gene (reference sequence). The CDR3 length is 16 residues. V lost 5 bases and J lost 2, with 19 bases in between. In DNA form, the CDR3 reads TGTGCCAGCAGCATCTCCCTCGACAGTTCAACCTACGAGCAGTACTTC. This sequence encodes CASSISLDSSTYEQYF. The entire variable domain, with the rest obtained from reference TRBV11-1 and TRBJ2-7, is as follows: EAEVAQSPRYKITEKSQAVAFWCDPISGHATLYWYRQILGQGPELLVQFQDESVVDDSQLPKDRFSAERLKGVDSTLKIQPAELGDSAMYLCASSISLDSSTYEQYFGPGTRLTVT.

The gene calls are TRBV18 and TRBJ1-4; 11 nucleotides line up with TRBD1. Germline CDR1 and CDR2: KGHSH and LQKENI. The CDR3 has 20 amino acids. J lost 8 bases, V lost 3 bases, and 20 bases had no gene match. The CDR3 DNA reads TGTGCCAGCTCACCCACCCAACTCCTATTGGACAGGGGGCATTCGGAAAAACTGTTTTTT. It translates to CASSPTQLLLDRGHSEKLFF.

Written as DNA, the CDR3 is TGTGCCAGCAGCTTAAGTCCAAGGGCCTCAGATACGCAGTATTTT. Protein sequence: CASSLSPRASDTQYF. This sequence joins TRBV11-3 and TRBJ2-3; unclear D gene. Germline V gives CDR1 SGHNT, CDR2 YENEEA. V was shortened by 2 bases and J by 4 bases, with 13 bases between the two germline ends. The CDR3 consists of 15 residues. Together with reference TRBV11-3 and TRBJ2-3, the CDR3 gives the full variable domain: EAGVVQSPRYKIIEKKQPVAFWCNPISGHNTLYWYLQNLGQGPELLIRYENEEAVDDSQLPKDRFSAERLKGVDSTLKIQPAELGDSAVYLCASSLSPRASDTQYFGPGTRLTVL.

The rearrangement uses TRBV15 and TRBJ2-3, with 7 bases that match TRBD1. Germline V gene sequence: CDR1 LNHNV, CDR2 YYDKDF (reference sequence). This CDR3 is built from 15 residues. The J segment lost 0 bases and the V segment lost 1 base, leaving 1 base of the junction unmatched. The CDR3 DNA reads TGTGCCACCAGCAGAGGACAGGGTAGCACAGATACGCAGTATTTT. It is translated as CATSRGQGSTDTQYF.

The J gene is TRBJ1-4, the V gene TRBV5-1, with 7 nucleotides matching TRBD1. This CDR3 is built from 16 residues. V trimming: 3 bases; J trimming: 7 bases; junction bases outside the gene matches: 12. Germline loops: CDR1 SGHRS, CDR2 YFSETQ. CDR3 loop: CASSSGTDLFGEKLFF. The CDR3 coding sequence is TGCGCCAGCAGCTCCGGGACAGACCTTTTTGGTGAAAAACTGTTTTTT. The full variable domain, its missing parts supplied by reference TRBV5-1 and TRBJ1-4, is KAGVTQTPRYLIKTRGQQVTLSCSPISGHRSVSWYQQTPGQGLQFLFEYFSETQRNKGNFPGRFSGRQFSNSRSEMNVSTLELGDSALYLCASSSGTDLFGEKLFFGSGTQLSVL.

Turning to this clone: Other nucleotide sequences in the sample specify the same CDR3. The V gene is TRBV28, the J gene TRBJ1-1; D unresolved. This CDR3 contains 14 residues. Per the germline V gene, CDR1 is MDHEN and CDR2 is SYDVKM. V lost 2 bases and J 0 bases, leaving 7 bases between the germline ends. CDR3 in amino acids: CASSLISVNTEAFF. The CDR3 region has the DNA TGTGCCAGCAGTTTAATATCAGTGAACACTGAAGCTTTCTTT.

The V call is TRBV10-2, the J call TRBJ2-2; weak D call: TRBD2 (6 bases). V lost 5 bases to trimming and J lost 4 bases, with 8 bases between them. This CDR3 is 13 amino acids long. Germline-derived CDR1 and CDR2 are WSHSY and SAAADI. CDR3 DNA: TGCGCCAGCAGTTCGGGGGTCACCGGGGAGCTGTTTTTT. Its translation is CASSSGVTGELFF.

The V gene is TRBV2, the J gene TRBJ2-3; TRBD2 matches at 7 bases. Unmatched junction bases numbered 4, after V lost 7 bases and J lost 6 bases. The CDR3 is 12 amino acids. CDR1 and CDR2 from the germline V gene are SNHLY and FYNNEI. This chain's CDR3 is CASTKRGDTQYF. The CDR3 DNA follows: TGTGCCAGCACAAAGCGGGGCGATACGCAGTATTTT.

The rearrangement links TRBV15 to TRBJ1-2, with 10 bases identical to TRBD1. V lost 2 bases and J lost 8; bases outside the gene matches: 8. The CDR3 length is 15 residues. Germline loops: CDR1 LNHNV, CDR2 YYDKDF (reference sequence). CDR3 bases: TGTGCCACCAGCAGACCTCGACAGGGGGCTGGGGGCTACACCTTC. Protein sequence: CATSRPRQGAGGYTF.

The V call is TRBV27, the J call TRBJ2-7; D might be TRBD1 (5 bases). Trimming pared 4 bases from V and 0 bases from J, leaving 16 bases between. Germline CDR1 is MNHEY and CDR2 is SMNVEV (reference sequence). The CDR3 contains 16 residues. CDR3 residues: CASSSEGAALSYEQYF. The DNA for the CDR3 is TGTGCCAGCAGTTCGGAAGGGGCAGCGCTCTCCTACGAGCAGTACTTC.

This clone was counted between two and nine times. The chain links TRBV7-2 to TRBJ2-7; perhaps TRBD1 as D (6 bases). The V end lost 5 bases, the J end lost 7 bases, and 18 bases lay between the germline ends. The CDR3 consists of 14 residues. The germline CDR1 and CDR2 sequences are SGHTA and FQGNSA. The CDR3 sequence: CASSTPTQGLEQYF. DNA for the CDR3: TGTGCCAGCAGCACACCAACCCAGGGGTTAGAGCAGTACTTC.

This sequence joins TRBV9 and TRBJ1-2, with a tentative D call TRBD1 (6 bases). CDR1 is SGDLS, CDR2 YYNGEE, per germline. This CDR3 spans 14 amino acids. V lost 0 bases, J lost 6 bases, and 12 bases lay in between. CDR3 DNA: TGTGCCAGCAGCGTAGATGGACAGAACCATGGCTACACCTTC. Its translation is CASSVDGQNHGYTF.

V and J are TRBV7-2 and TRBJ2-7, with 10 bases that match TRBD2. J was trimmed by 2 bases and V by 0 bases; bases with no gene match: 10. This CDR3 is 18 amino acids long. Germline V gene data show CDR1 as SGHTA and CDR2 as FQGNSA. This chain's CDR3 is CASSLAEVAGGKTYEQYF. The CDR3 nucleotides are TGTGCCAGCAGCTTAGCGGAGGTAGCGGGAGGCAAAACCTACGAGCAGTACTTC. The complete variable domain, with remaining parts taken from reference TRBV7-2 and TRBJ2-7, reads GAGVSQSPSNKVTEKGKDVELRCDPISGHTALYWYRQSLGQGLEFLIYFQGNSAPDKSGLPSDRFSAERTGGSVSTLTIQRTQQEDSAVYLCASSLAEVAGGKTYEQYFGPGTRLTVT.

This clone appeared a few times. The chain combines TRBV24-1 with TRBJ2-5; 13 nucleotides agree with TRBD2. This CDR3 contains 15 residues. V gave up 4 bases and J gave up 2 bases; unmatched junction bases: 0. The germline V gene encodes CDR1 KGHDR and CDR2 SFDVKD. The CDR3 nucleotides read TGTGCCACCAGTGAGACTAGCGGGGGGCAAGAGACCCAGTACTTC. Protein sequence: CATSETSGGQETQYF.

The chain couples TRBV19 to TRBJ2-7, with 7 bases fitting TRBD1. Germline V lookup: CDR1 LNHDA, CDR2 SQIVND (reference sequence). The V segment lost 3 bases and the J segment 1 base; nucleotides outside the gene matches: 6. CDR3 size: 15 residues. The CDR3 nucleotides read TGTGCCAGTAGTATTGGTTGGGGACAGTCCTACGAGCAGTACTTC. This translates into CASSIGWGQSYEQYF.

The chain is built from TRBV11-2 and TRBJ2-5, with D possibly called TRBD1 or TRBD2 (5 bases each). There are 15 residues in the CDR3. V shed 3 bases and J shed 2 bases, with 13 bases lying between them. Germline-derived CDR1 and CDR2 are SGHAT and FQNNGV. CDR3 DNA: TGTGCCAGCAGCTTCGGGGCAGGGCGACAAGAGACCCAGTACTTC. Translating it yields CASSFGAGRQETQYF.

This chain links TRBV4-3 with TRBJ2-3; D unclear. V was clipped by 0 bases and J by 2 bases, with 6 bases between them. CDR1 LGHNA and CDR2 YSLEER come from the germline V gene. The CDR3 is 14 amino acids. The CDR3: CASSQDRFTDTQYF. The CDR3 DNA reads as TGCGCCAGCAGCCAAGACCGATTCACAGATACGCAGTATTTT.

The chain links TRBV4-2 to TRBJ2-2; no reliable D call. V shed 0 bases and J shed 3 bases, with 8 bases lying between them. Germline values: CDR1 LGHNA, CDR2 YNFKEQ. There are 15 residues in the CDR3. The CDR3 nucleotides read TGTGCCAGCAGCCAAGATATAGAGTACACCGGGGAGCTGTTTTTT. Its protein product is CASSQDIEYTGELFF.

The chain is built from TRBV3-1 (or the pseudogene TRBV3-2) and TRBJ2-7, with unresolved D. This CDR3 is built from 12 residues. Germline V CDR1 and CDR2: LGHDT, YNNKEL (reference sequence). Trimming stripped 2 bases from V and 4 bases from J, with 6 bases between. For the CDR3, the DNA is TGTGCCAGCAGCCAAAGTGGTTACGAGCAGTACTTC. Amino acids: CASSQSGYEQYF.

The gene calls are TRBV12-3 or TRBV12-4 and TRBJ2-3; D unclear. Trimming took off 4 bases at V and 6 bases at J, with 5 bases between the two ends. The CDR3 sequence is 11 residues long. CDR3 DNA: TGTGCCAGCAGTTCCCTTGATACGCAGTATTTT. Amino acid sequence: CASSSLDTQYF.

As DNA, the CDR3 is TGTGCCAGCAGCCCATCCGGGACAGAAGGGGCTTACTATAATTCACCCCTCCACTTT. Protein sequence: CASSPSGTEGAYYNSPLHF. This rearrangement joins TRBV2 to TRBJ1-6; 7 bases align to TRBD1. The ends lost 6 bases at V and 3 bases at J; junction bases unmatched: 17. This CDR3 is built from 19 residues. Germline V gene data show CDR1 as SNHLY and CDR2 as FYNNEI. Looking up the rest from reference TRBV2 and TRBJ1-6 gives the full variable domain: EPEVTQTPSHQVTQMGQEVILRCVPISNHLYFYWYRQILGQKVEFLVSFYNNEISEKSEIFDDQFSVERPDGSNFTLKIRSTKLEDSAMYFCASSPSGTEGAYYNSPLHFGNGTRLTVT.

The chain employs TRBV29-1 and TRBJ2-5, with TRBD2 as a possible D gene (6 bases). From germline, CDR1 is SQVTM and CDR2 ANQGSEA. The CDR3 is 20 residues long. Trimming stripped 0 bases from V and 5 bases from J, with 31 bases between. Here the CDR3 DNA reads TGCAGCGTTGAAGACCCGGGCCCCGTCCGTAGGCGGGAATCTACGGAGACCCAGTACTTC. Translated: CSVEDPGPVRRRESTETQYF.

V gene TRBV18 combines with J gene TRBJ2-2; TRBD2 matches 8 bases. The germline V gene encodes CDR1 KGHSH and CDR2 LQKENI. The length of the CDR3 is 18 residues. V was pared by 2 bases and J by 6 bases, with 14 bases of the junction left unmatched. The DNA of the CDR3 is TGTGCCAGCTCACCATGGGAGGCGAGCGGGAGTGGTGCCGGGGAGCTGTTTTTT. Its protein product is CASSPWEASGSGAGELFF.

As for this clone: The DNA is omitted, as the CDR3 cannot be located on it reliably, and the CDR3 follows TCRdb's listing. This rearrangement joins TRBV6-5 to TRBJ1-1. Germline V lookup: CDR1 MNHEY, CDR2 SVGAGI. A total of 13 residues make up the CDR3, ends included. The CDR3 protein is CASSTSGTAEAFF.

The gene calls are TRBV4-2 and TRBJ2-7, with D possibly TRBD2 on 6 matching bases. Trimming removed 0 bases from V and 5 bases from J, with 14 bases in between. CDR1 LGHNA and CDR2 YNFKEQ come from the germline V gene. The CDR3 length is 15 residues. CDR3 in DNA: TGTGCCAGCAGCCAAGATCACCGCGGGATGGACGAGCAGTACTTC. Translation: CASSQDHRGMDEQYF.

This clone was recorded once. V usage is TRBV12-3 or TRBV12-4 and J usage is TRBJ1-2, with D unclear. CDR3 length equals 12 residues. Deletions cut 0 bases from V and 8 bases from J, with 7 bases between. The CDR3 sequence: CASSLALWGYTF. The DNA for the CDR3 is TGTGCCAGCAGTTTAGCCCTCTGGGGCTACACCTTC.